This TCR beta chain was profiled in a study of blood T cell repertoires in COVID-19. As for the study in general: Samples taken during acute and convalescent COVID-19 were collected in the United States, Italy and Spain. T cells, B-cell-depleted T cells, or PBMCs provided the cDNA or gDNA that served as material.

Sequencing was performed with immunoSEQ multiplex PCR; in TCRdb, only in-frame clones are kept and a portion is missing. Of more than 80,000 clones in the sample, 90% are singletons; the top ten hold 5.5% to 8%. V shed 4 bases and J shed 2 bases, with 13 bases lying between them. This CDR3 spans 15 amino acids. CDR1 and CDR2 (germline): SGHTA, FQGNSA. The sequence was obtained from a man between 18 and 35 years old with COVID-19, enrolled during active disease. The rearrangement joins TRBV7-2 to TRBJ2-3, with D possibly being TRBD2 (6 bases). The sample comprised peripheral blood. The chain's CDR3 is CASSSVGLTTDTQYF. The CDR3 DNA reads TGTGCCAGCAGCTCGGTGGGACTTACCACAGATACGCAGTATTTT.